Each of the 15 T cell receptor beta chains below was sequenced from the same sample in a study of blood T cell repertoires in COVID-19. Using immunoSEQ multiplex PCR, the repertoire was profiled, and TCRdb retains in-frame clones only, with some absent. The sample carries roughly 400,000 clones, more than 75% recorded once. The specimen sequenced was peripheral blood. The receptors originated from a woman aged 60-75 years with COVID-19, enrolled during active disease.

This chain joins TRBV21-1 and TRBJ1-2. TRBV21-1 counts as a pseudogene. The CDR3 length is 15 residues. CDR3 sequence reads: CASSHGIGSFYGYTF. CDR3 DNA: TGTGCCAGCAGCCACGGGATTGGTTCCTTTTATGGCTACACCTTC.

Only one count was recorded for this clone. The CDR3: CSVGQGAQGQYF. The CDR3 bases are TGCAGCGTGGGTCAGGGGGCCCAGGGGCAGTACTTC. The chain employs TRBV29-1 and TRBJ2-7; TRBD1 agrees at 8 bases. There are 12 residues in the CDR3. Germline trimming cut 6 bases from V and 9 bases from J; bases unmatched to any gene: 10. Germline CDR1 reads SQVTM; CDR2 reads ANQGSEA.

The chain combines TRBV21-1 with TRBJ2-6; the tabulated D call, TRBD1, remains unverified against the DNA. TRBV21-1 is designated a pseudogene. The CDR3 length is 18 residues. The CDR3 coding sequence is TGTGCCAGCAGCCTAGACAGGGCCAAAATCCCTGGGGCCAACGTCCTGACTTTC. This translates into CASSLDRAKIPGANVLTF.

This chain joins TRBV19 and TRBJ1-1, with D possibly TRBD1 on 6 matching bases. This CDR3 spans 18 amino acids. With 5 bases removed from V and 6 bases from J, the gap between germline ends came to 28 bases. CDR1 LNHDA and CDR2 SQIVND come from the germline V gene (reference sequence). This CDR3 reads CASSATTQGGGPRSEAFF. The CDR3, as DNA: TGTGCCAGTAGTGCGACGACACAGGGTGGGGGACCGAGATCTGAAGCTTTCTTT.

The DNA of the CDR3 is TGTGCCAGCAGCGTACGAAGCGGGGCCGGGGAGCTGTTTTTT. Translated: CASSVRSGAGELFF. V and J are TRBV9 and TRBJ2-2; the match to TRBD2 covers 7 bases. The J segment lost 6 bases and the V segment lost 1 base, leaving 3 bases of the junction unmatched. This CDR3 has 14 residues. Germline V gene data show CDR1 as SGDLS and CDR2 as YYNGEE.

This clone occurred a few times. The V call is TRBV28, the J call TRBJ2-2; the match to TRBD2 covers 8 bases. The CDR3 runs 16 residues. Germline assignment: CDR1 MDHEN and CDR2 SYDVKM. The J segment lost 0 bases and the V segment lost 3 bases, leaving 3 bases of the junction unmatched. Here the CDR3 reads CASSLDSGTNTGELFF. In DNA, the CDR3 is TGTGCCAGCAGTTTGGATAGCGGGACGAACACCGGGGAGCTGTTTTTT.

V gene TRBV3-1 (or the pseudogene TRBV3-2) combines with J gene TRBJ1-4; D unresolved. The CDR3 is 13 residues long. The V and J ends lost 1 base and 16 bases respectively, with 16 bases between them. Germline V CDR1 and CDR2: LGHDT, YNNKEL (reference sequence). The CDR3 nucleotides read TGTGCCAGCAGCCAAGTCGGCGGGAGTTCCCCGTTTTTT. It translates to CASSQVGGSSPFF.

This chain connects TRBV9 to TRBJ2-1; 7 bases match TRBD1. Germline V CDR1 and CDR2: SGDLS, YYNGEE. Germline trimming cut 4 bases from V and 0 bases from J; bases unmatched to any gene: 7. This CDR3 comprises 16 residues. As DNA, the CDR3 is TGTGCCAGCAGCATTAGACAGGGAAGCTCCTACAATGAGCAGTTCTTC. Translation gives CASSIRQGSSYNEQFF. The full variable domain, its missing parts supplied by reference TRBV9 and TRBJ2-1, is DSGVTQTPKHLITATGQRVTLRCSPRSGDLSVYWYQQSLDQGLQFLIQYYNGEERAKGNILERFSAQQFPDLHSELNLSSLELGDSALYFCASSIRQGSSYNEQFFGPGTRLTVL.

The gene calls are TRBV5-8 and TRBJ1-5; TRBD1 aligns across 8 bases. This CDR3 spans 18 amino acids. V shed 2 bases, J shed 3 bases, and the junction held 13 bases outside the gene matches. The germline V gene has CDR1 SGHTS and CDR2 YDEGEE. The CDR3 sequence is CASSFAMTGTGFNQPQHF. In nucleotides, the CDR3 is TGTGCCAGCAGCTTTGCGATGACCGGGACAGGTTTCAATCAGCCCCAGCATTTT.

The chain uses TRBV3-1 (or the pseudogene TRBV3-2) and TRBJ2-7, with TRBD1 as a possible D gene (5 bases). This CDR3 spans 14 amino acids. The germline V gene has CDR1 LGHDT and CDR2 YNNKEL (reference sequence). V lost 4 bases to trimming and J lost 3 bases, with 13 bases between them. Here the CDR3 reads CASSRGPLGYEQYF. Written as DNA, the CDR3 is TGTGCCAGCAGCCGGGGCCCCTTGGGCTACGAGCAGTACTTC.

The chain recombines TRBV7-9 with TRBJ2-5; the match to TRBD2 covers 12 bases. J was trimmed by 1 base and V by 5 bases; bases with no gene match: 5. The CDR3 spans 16 residues. The germline gives CDR1 SEHNR, CDR2 FQNEAQ (reference sequence). The DNA of the CDR3 is TGTGCCAGCAGCCCCGGACTAGCGGGGAGCCAAGAGACCCAGTACTTC. It translates to CASSPGLAGSQETQYF.

The rearrangement joins TRBV6-5 to TRBJ1-1; D possibly corresponds to TRBD1 (5 bases). Trimming removed 1 base from V and 1 base from J, with 10 bases in between. This CDR3 spans 15 amino acids. From germline, CDR1 is MNHEY and CDR2 SVGAGI. This CDR3 is CASSYFGGGNTEAFF. CDR3 DNA: TGTGCCAGCAGTTACTTCGGGGGAGGGAACACTGAAGCTTTCTTT.

Regarding this clone: The same CDR3 is also encoded by other DNA sequences in this sample. The chain links TRBV6-5 to TRBJ1-1; 7 bases are shared with TRBD1. Germline trimming cut 6 bases from V and 1 base from J; bases unmatched to any gene: 5. Germline V gene sequence: CDR1 MNHEY, CDR2 SVGAGI. The length of the CDR3 is 14 residues. Here the CDR3 DNA reads TGTGCCAGCAGCCCGGGACAGCCGAACACTGAAGCTTTCTTT. It encodes CASSPGQPNTEAFF.

J is TRBJ1-5 and V is TRBV12-3 or TRBV12-4; D call uncertain. V lost 2 bases and J lost 4, with 6 bases in between. This CDR3 contains 13 residues. The CDR3 here is CASSLSENQPQHF. In nucleotides, the CDR3 is TGTGCCAGCAGTTTATCGGAGAATCAGCCCCAGCATTTT.

V gene TRBV28 combines with J gene TRBJ2-3; 14 positions match TRBD2. Germline trimming cut 4 bases from V and 5 bases from J; bases unmatched to any gene: 5. The CDR3 is 16 residues long. Per germline, CDR1 MDHEN and CDR2 SYDVKM. The CDR3 DNA follows: TGTGCCAGCAGTTCCAGACTAGCGGGGGGGAGAGATACGCAGTATTTT. Amino acid sequence: CASSSRLAGGRDTQYF.